The rows below give T cell receptor beta chains drawn from one sample of a study of somatic mutations in cytotoxic T cells in rheumatoid arthritis. Repertoires were generated with immunoSEQ multiplex PCR, while TCRdb's copy carries only in-frame clones and drops some. Among fewer than 20,000 clones, 68% were seen once, and the ten largest hold 15% to 20%. The sample was CD8+ T cells sorted from blood. The receptors were gathered from an adult with rheumatoid arthritis. The CDR3 runs from the conserved cysteine through the conserved F or W. D genes are given only for firm matches. Expanded clones are given a class, and other clones once, few, many or no size at all.

cdr3_aa: CASSQGNYGYTF
cdr3_nt: TGTGCCAGCTCACAGGGGAACTATGGCTACACCTTC
clone_size: few
d_call: TRBD1
j_call: TRBJ1-2
v_call: TRBV5-4

cdr3_aa: CASVGGDYNSPLHF
cdr3_nt: TGTGCCTCGGTGGGGGGTGATTATAATTCACCCCTCCACTTT
clone_size: few
d_call: -
j_call: TRBJ1-6
v_call: TRBV10-3

cdr3_aa: CASSIGTGDYGYTF
cdr3_nt: TGTGCCAGTAGTATAGGCACAGGGGACTATGGCTACACCTTC
clone_size: few
d_call: TRBD1
j_call: TRBJ1-2
v_call: TRBV19

cdr3_aa: CASSSGTSSEETQYF
cdr3_nt: TGTGCCAGCAGCTCCGGGACTAGTAGTGAAGAGACCCAGTACTTC
clone_size: -
d_call: TRBD2
j_call: TRBJ2-5
v_call: TRBV7-9

cdr3_aa: CASSSSSGGAYNEQFF
cdr3_nt: TGTGCCAGCAGTTCTTCTAGCGGGGGGGCCTACAATGAGCAGTTCTTC
clone_size: -
d_call: TRBD2
j_call: TRBJ2-1
v_call: TRBV27

cdr3_aa: CASSLVLRDTIYF
cdr3_nt: TGTGCCAGCAGTCTTGTCCTTCGGGACACCATATATTTT
clone_size: -
d_call: -
j_call: TRBJ1-3
v_call: TRBV28

cdr3_aa: CASSYSGGKVFF
cdr3_nt: TGTGCCAGCAGTTACTCCGGGGGGAAGGTTTTCTTC
clone_size: large
d_call: TRBD2
j_call: TRBJ2-1
v_call: TRBV6-5

cdr3_aa: CASSLEQTYGYTF
cdr3_nt: TGTGCCAGCAGCTTGGAACAGACCTATGGCTACACCTTC
clone_size: -
d_call: -
j_call: TRBJ1-2
v_call: TRBV5-6

cdr3_aa: CASSLDTIGTGYEQYF
cdr3_nt: TGCGCCAGCAGCTTGGATACTATCGGGACCGGCTACGAGCAGTACTTC
clone_size: few
d_call: -
j_call: TRBJ2-7
v_call: TRBV5-1

cdr3_aa: CASSYRVSGANVLTF
cdr3_nt: TGTGCCAGCAGCTACAGAGTCTCTGGGGCCAACGTCCTGACTTTC
clone_size: -
d_call: -
j_call: TRBJ2-6
v_call: TRBV9

cdr3_aa: CASTEEGTGGSNEKLFF
cdr3_nt: TGTGCCAGCACCGAAGAAGGGACAGGGGGATCTAATGAAAAACTGTTTTTT
clone_size: few
d_call: TRBD1
j_call: TRBJ1-4
v_call: TRBV2

cdr3_aa: CASSYRASGANVLTF
cdr3_nt: TGTGCCAGCAGCTACAGGGCCTCTGGGGCCAACGTCCTGACTTTC
clone_size: few
d_call: -
j_call: TRBJ2-6
v_call: TRBV6-5

cdr3_aa: CASSRTVNTEAFF
cdr3_nt: TGTGCCAGCAGCCGGACAGTTAACACTGAAGCTTTCTTT
clone_size: -
d_call: -
j_call: TRBJ1-1
v_call: TRBV5-6

cdr3_aa: CASRGQGFVAFF
cdr3_nt: TGTGCCAGCAGGGGACAGGGATTCGTAGCTTTCTTT
clone_size: -
d_call: TRBD1
j_call: TRBJ1-1
v_call: TRBV28

cdr3_aa: CASSQDDRHDTEAFF
cdr3_nt: TGTGCCAGCAGCCAAGATGACAGGCATGACACTGAAGCTTTCTTT
clone_size: few
d_call: -
j_call: TRBJ1-1
v_call: TRBV14

cdr3_aa: CASSKPRATEAFF
cdr3_nt: TGTGCCAGCAGCAAGCCCAGGGCTACTGAAGCTTTCTTT
clone_size: -
d_call: -
j_call: TRBJ1-1
v_call: TRBV7-2

cdr3_aa: CASSEPRTGNTGELFF
cdr3_nt: TGCGCCAGCAGTGAGCCCCGGACAGGGAACACCGGGGAGCTGTTTTTT
clone_size: few
d_call: TRBD1
j_call: TRBJ2-2
v_call: TRBV10-2

cdr3_aa: CASSLEGFSNTGELFF
cdr3_nt: TGTGCCAGCAGCTTAGAGGGATTTTCGAACACCGGGGAGCTGTTTTTT
clone_size: -
d_call: -
j_call: TRBJ2-2
v_call: TRBV11-3

cdr3_aa: CASSFGLAGVTGELFF
cdr3_nt: TGTGCCAGCAGTTTCGGACTAGCGGGGGTAACCGGGGAGCTGTTTTTT
clone_size: -
d_call: TRBD2
j_call: TRBJ2-2
v_call: TRBV27

cdr3_aa: CAISETDGYEKLFF
cdr3_nt: TGTGCCATCAGTGAGACGGACGGTTACGAAAAACTGTTTTTT
clone_size: -
d_call: -
j_call: TRBJ1-4
v_call: TRBV10-3

cdr3_aa: CSVLTQGLAGDTQYF
cdr3_nt: TGCAGCGTTCTCACCCAGGGACTAGCGGGTGATACGCAGTATTTT
clone_size: -
d_call: TRBD2
j_call: TRBJ2-3
v_call: TRBV29-1

cdr3_aa: CASSEWAAGETQYF
cdr3_nt: TGTGCCAGCAGTGAATGGGCTGCGGGGGAGACCCAGTACTTC
clone_size: -
d_call: -
j_call: TRBJ2-5
v_call: TRBV25-1

cdr3_aa: CASSVLAGGSYEQYF
cdr3_nt: TGTGCCAGCAGTGTCCTAGCGGGGGGTTCCTACGAGCAGTACTTC
clone_size: once
d_call: TRBD2
j_call: TRBJ2-7
v_call: TRBV28

cdr3_aa: CSVELAGQPYEQYF
cdr3_nt: TGCAGCGTTGAACTAGCGGGGCAACCCTACGAGCAGTACTTC
clone_size: few
d_call: TRBD2
j_call: TRBJ2-7
v_call: TRBV29-1

cdr3_aa: CASSGSQGASTDTQYF
cdr3_nt: TGTGCCAGCAGCGGAAGCCAGGGGGCCAGCACAGATACGCAGTATTTT
clone_size: -
d_call: TRBD1
j_call: TRBJ2-3
v_call: TRBV9

cdr3_aa: CASSRGREGDTQYF
cdr3_nt: TGCGCCAGCAGCCGGGGCAGGGAGGGAGATACGCAGTATTTT
clone_size: few
d_call: TRBD2
j_call: TRBJ2-3
v_call: TRBV4-1

cdr3_aa: CASSSRAEVSEQYF
cdr3_nt: TGTGCCAGCAGCTCCCGGGCCGAGGTTTCCGAGCAGTACTTC
clone_size: -
d_call: -
j_call: TRBJ2-7
v_call: TRBV7-9

cdr3_aa: CASSLGATSGDEQYF
cdr3_nt: TGTGCCAGCAGCTTAGGTGCGACTAGCGGGGATGAGCAGTACTTC
clone_size: few
d_call: TRBD2
j_call: TRBJ2-7
v_call: TRBV7-2

cdr3_aa: CASSQDRRASTDTQYF
cdr3_nt: TGCGCCAGCAGCCAAGATCGGAGAGCTAGCACAGATACGCAGTATTTT
clone_size: -
d_call: -
j_call: TRBJ2-3
v_call: TRBV4-3

cdr3_aa: CASSALVDSYRGNTEAFF
cdr3_nt: TGTGCCAGCAGCGCATTAGTAGATTCCTACAGGGGGAACACTGAAGCTTTCTTT
clone_size: -
d_call: TRBD1
j_call: TRBJ1-1
v_call: TRBV11-2

cdr3_aa: CAREQTGADYGYTF
cdr3_nt: TGTGCCAGGGAGCAGACAGGGGCGGATTATGGCTACACCTTC
clone_size: few
d_call: TRBD1
j_call: TRBJ1-2
v_call: TRBV2

cdr3_aa: CASSPTSGGSYEQYF
cdr3_nt: TGCGCCAGCAGCCCCACTAGCGGGGGGTCCTACGAGCAGTACTTC
clone_size: -
d_call: TRBD2
j_call: TRBJ2-7
v_call: TRBV4-1

cdr3_aa: CASSHQMNSETQYF
cdr3_nt: TGTGCCAGCAGCCACCAGATGAACTCAGAGACCCAGTACTTC
clone_size: -
d_call: -
j_call: TRBJ2-5
v_call: TRBV27

cdr3_aa: CASSYSTSGANVLTF
cdr3_nt: TGTGCCAGCAGTTACTCGACCTCTGGGGCCAACGTCCTGACTTTC
clone_size: -
d_call: -
j_call: TRBJ2-6
v_call: TRBV6-5

cdr3_aa: CASRGTGSNTGELFF
cdr3_nt: TGTGCCAGCAGAGGGACAGGAAGTAACACCGGGGAGCTGTTTTTT
clone_size: -
d_call: TRBD1
j_call: TRBJ2-2
v_call: TRBV5-6

cdr3_aa: CATSSNRNEQFF
cdr3_nt: TGTGCCACCAGCTCCAATAGGAATGAGCAGTTCTTC
clone_size: -
d_call: -
j_call: TRBJ2-1
v_call: TRBV15

cdr3_aa: CASNLQGSNEKLFF
cdr3_nt: TGTGCCAGCAACTTACAGGGGTCTAATGAAAAACTGTTTTTT
clone_size: few
d_call: TRBD1
j_call: TRBJ1-4
v_call: TRBV6-6

cdr3_aa: CAIRAVGEETQYF
cdr3_nt: TGTGCCATCAGAGCAGTGGGGGAAGAGACCCAGTACTTC
clone_size: few
d_call: -
j_call: TRBJ2-5
v_call: TRBV10-3

cdr3_aa: CSAIVGEQFF
cdr3_nt: TGCAGTGCTATTGTCGGTGAGCAGTTCTTC
clone_size: -
d_call: -
j_call: TRBJ2-1
v_call: TRBV20-1

cdr3_aa: CASSGGHPYEQYF
cdr3_nt: TGTGCCAGCAGCGGTGGACACCCCTACGAGCAGTACTTC
clone_size: few
d_call: -
j_call: TRBJ2-7
v_call: TRBV7-9